This TCR beta chain was found in a study of a mutant IDH1 vaccine in newly diagnosed glioma. Looking at the study overall: Patients were started on vaccination 4-6 weeks after radiotherapy alone, or with temozolomide cycles.

The length of the CDR3 is 12 residues. Germline assignment: CDR1 SGHTA and CDR2 FQGNSA. V was trimmed by 4 bases and J by 7 bases, leaving 8 bases between them. The protocol was immunoSEQ multiplex PCR, while the TCRdb copy is restricted to in-frame clones and leaves out a portion. The sample has roughly 56,000 clones, 60% to 80% seen once. This clone was seen a handful of times. Its antigen is undetermined. General study points: Immune responses induced by the vaccine were seen in 93.3% of patients, spanning multiple MHC alleles.

Time point in this sample: week 47, end of study. The content of each vaccine dose was 300 ug of mutant IDH1 20-mer peptide, and topical imiquimod accompanied it. The receptor was derived from a man aged 50 to 60 with glioma. The chain joins TRBV7-2 to TRBJ2-1; D not certain. The source material was PBMCs, sampled from a glioma patient whose treatment included an IDH1 peptide vaccine. The CDR3: CASSYGANEQFF. The CDR3 DNA reads as TGTGCCAGCAGCTATGGTGCTAATGAGCAGTTCTTC.